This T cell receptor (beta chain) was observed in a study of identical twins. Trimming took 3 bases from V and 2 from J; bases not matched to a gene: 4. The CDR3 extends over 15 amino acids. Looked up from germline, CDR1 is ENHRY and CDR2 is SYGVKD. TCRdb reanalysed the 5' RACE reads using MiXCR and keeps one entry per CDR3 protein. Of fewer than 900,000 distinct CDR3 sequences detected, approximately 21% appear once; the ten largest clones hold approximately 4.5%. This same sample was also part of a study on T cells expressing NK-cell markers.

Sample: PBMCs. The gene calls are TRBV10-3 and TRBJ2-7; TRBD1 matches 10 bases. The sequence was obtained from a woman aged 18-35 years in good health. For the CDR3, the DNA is TGTGCCATCAGTGACCCGGGACAGGGGACCTACGAGCAGTACTTC. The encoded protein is CAISDPGQGTYEQYF.